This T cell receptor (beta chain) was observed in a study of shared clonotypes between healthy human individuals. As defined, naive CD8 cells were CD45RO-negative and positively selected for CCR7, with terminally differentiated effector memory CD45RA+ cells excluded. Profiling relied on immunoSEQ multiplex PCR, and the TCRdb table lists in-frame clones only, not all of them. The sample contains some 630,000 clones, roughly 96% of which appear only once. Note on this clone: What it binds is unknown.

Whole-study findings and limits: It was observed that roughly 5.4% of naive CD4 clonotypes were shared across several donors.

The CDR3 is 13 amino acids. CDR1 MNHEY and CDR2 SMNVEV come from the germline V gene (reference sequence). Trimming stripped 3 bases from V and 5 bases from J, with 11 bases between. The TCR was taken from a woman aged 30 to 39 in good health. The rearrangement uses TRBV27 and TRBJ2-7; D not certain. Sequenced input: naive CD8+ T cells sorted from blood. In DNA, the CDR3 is TGTGCCAGCAGTTTCACTTACTCGGACGAGCAGTACTTC. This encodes CASSFTYSDEQYF.